This is a list of T cell receptor beta chains from one sample in a study of blood T cell repertoires in COVID-19. Profiled with immunoSEQ multiplex PCR; TCRdb holds only in-frame clones, not every one. The sample comprises a few hundred thousand clones, 86% of which are singletons, and about 2% rests with the top ten. Specimen: peripheral blood. These receptors came from a man aged 25-40 years with active or convalescent COVID-19. Each CDR3 is given without its conserved first and last residue.

TRBV3-1/TRBV3-2,TRBJ1-1,ASSRRGNTEAF
TRBV2,TRBJ2-3,ASSVRGQLTDTQY
TRBV6-5,TRBJ1-1,ASRGLEGRAF
TRBV2,TRBJ2-5,ASSANLGTGGETQY
TRBV7-2,TRBJ2-5,ASSLDTAGRTQY
TRBV18,TRBJ2-2,ASSPQRSGPTNTGELF
TRBV6-5,TRBJ2-3,ASSYGQSTDTQY
TRBV19,TRBJ2-1,ASSTERDFSREQF
TRBV3-1/TRBV3-2,TRBJ2-3,ASSADRPKAQDTQY
TRBV5-4,TRBJ2-7,ASSLLLGQPKPEQY
TRBV10-2,TRBJ1-2,ASSESTGRGRGWGYT
TRBV19,TRBJ1-5,ASSISVNQPQH
TRBV16,TRBJ2-3,ASRPTSGARNTQY
TRBV5-4,TRBJ1-1,ASRGPYTEAF
TRBV6-4,TRBJ2-2,ASRPGTTGTGELF
TRBV6-6,TRBJ1-3,ASSYSVQTGNTIY
TRBV4-2,TRBJ2-3,ASSRSGGVEDTQY
TRBV3-1/TRBV3-2,TRBJ1-3,ASSQALGNTIY
TRBV11-2,TRBJ1-6,ASSRDRDSPLH
TRBV25-1,TRBJ2-3,ASSEYAGGPTDTQY
TRBV5-1,TRBJ1-1,ASSSGTGNLGTEAF
TRBV12-3/TRBV12-4,TRBJ1-2,ASSPGQGIDT
TRBV7-7,TRBJ2-2,ASSLAPTGITGELF
TRBV19,TRBJ1-4,ASSIWTGREKLF
TRBV4-2,TRBJ2-1,ASSLGLADNEQF
TRBV6-4,TRBJ2-1,ASSVLPAGLNEQF
TRBV30,TRBJ1-1,AWSEVGAEAF
TRBV4-3,TRBJ2-7,ASSRNRGAEWGQY
TRBV27,TRBJ2-7,ASSLGRNYEQY
TRBV7-2,TRBJ1-1,ASSGPRRNRAF
TRBV5-4,TRBJ1-1,ASSLVSGGKTEAF
TRBV29-1,TRBJ1-1,SVQQGGADAF
TRBV6-2/TRBV6-3,TRBJ2-7,ASSYVGRLGEQY
TRBV12-5,TRBJ1-1,ASASVANRRVPEAF
TRBV15,TRBJ1-2,ATSRSIGGDYGYT
TRBV28,TRBJ2-7,ASSSSYEQY
TRBV7-3,TRBJ2-2,ASSPSGGNTGELF
TRBV6-5,TRBJ2-7,ASRPLGTGVYEQY
TRBV11-2,TRBJ2-5,ASSLQRGRYQETQY
TRBV30,TRBJ2-7,AWTPWQASYEQY